A single sample gave rise to the 2 T cell receptor beta chains below, sequenced in a study of technical replicates of blood from several donors. Assay: immunoSEQ multiplex PCR; the TCRdb copy retains only in-frame clones and omits some. The data contain over 65,000 clones, 90% to 95% of them singletons. The sequenced sample consisted of T cells isolated from PBMCs. The origin of the receptors is a human donor in good health.

The chain combines TRBV7-9 with TRBJ2-1, with a tentative D call TRBD2 (6 bases). Germline CDR1 is SEHNR and CDR2 is FQNEAQ (reference sequence). CDR3 size: 14 residues. V shed 4 bases and J shed 1 base, with 8 bases lying between them. The CDR3 DNA sequence: TGTGCCAGCAGCTGGGACTCATCCTACAATGAGCAGTTCTTC. Its translation: CASSWDSSYNEQFF.

This sequence joins TRBV4-1 and TRBJ2-7; 7 bases are shared with TRBD1. The CDR3 contains 15 residues. With 1 base clipped from V and 2 bases from J, the junction kept 5 bases outside the gene matches. Germline V gives CDR1 MGHRA, CDR2 YSYEKL. The CDR3 coding sequence is TGCGCCAGCAGCCAAGGCAGGGGGACGCCCTACGAGCAGTACTTC. As protein: CASSQGRGTPYEQYF.